This record covers a single T cell receptor beta chain. Its antigen is as yet unknown. Measured with immunoSEQ multiplex PCR; TCRdb has only the in-frame clones, and not every one. Among some 86,000 clones, approximately 91% were seen once, and the ten largest hold 6.9%. Trimming removed 2 bases at V and 1 base at J, with 9 bases between. CDR1 MGHRA and CDR2 YSYEKL come from the germline V gene. The CDR3 sequence is 14 residues long. This sample is drawn from a study of T cell responses to AZD1222 COVID-19 vaccine. General observations from the study: Vaccination with two AZD1222 doses was followed by a rise in Spike-specific TCR breadth and depth.

The material was peripheral blood, obtained 28 days after the second AZD1222 dose. The receptor comes from an adult who received the AZD1222 COVID-19 vaccine. The chain has TRBV4-1 and TRBJ2-7; D gene uncertain. The CDR3 sequence: CASSQTTLSYEQYF. The CDR3 bases are TGCGCCAGCAGCCAAACGACGCTATCCTACGAGCAGTACTTC.